This T cell receptor (beta chain) is drawn from a study of blood T cell repertoires in COVID-19. Profiling relied on immunoSEQ multiplex PCR, and the TCRdb table lists in-frame clones only, not all of them. Of about 8,300 clones in the sample, less than 85% were seen once. Germline V gene lookup returns CDR1 MNHEY and CDR2 SVGEGT. CDR3 size: 13 residues. V dropped 5 bases and J dropped 6 bases, with 11 bases sitting between them. The material sequenced was peripheral blood. The chain has TRBV6-2 or TRBV6-3 and TRBJ2-1; perhaps TRBD2 as D (5 bases). The TCR was taken from a human donor with active COVID-19. The donor label of this sample is uncertain. The CDR3, as DNA: TGTGCCAGCAGTGTTCTAGCCCTCAATGAGCAGTTCTTC. Translating gives CASSVLALNEQFF.